Included here is one T cell receptor beta chain sequence, with context. This sample was taken from a study of shared T cell receptors in the human thymus. CDR1 is SGHNT, CDR2 YENEEA, per germline. The CDR3 has 18 residues. The V gene end was trimmed by 0 bases and the J gene end by 8 bases; junction bases not matched to a gene: 16. TCRdb's table, derived via immunoSEQ multiplex PCR, lists solely in-frame clones and lacks some. The sample records some 700,000 clones, approximately 83% being singletons. These data are also associated with another study on human thymus T cells. Turning to that study: During corrective heart surgery, resections were taken, and the thymus tissue came from them.

The V gene is TRBV11-3, the J gene TRBJ2-1; 7 positions match TRBD1. The specimen sequenced was thymocytes. The source of this sequence is a girl in the first two years of life with a congenital heart defect. The CDR3 region is CASSLEGKGQLYGDEQFF. The CDR3 DNA reads TGTGCCAGCAGCTTAGAAGGAAAGGGACAGCTATATGGGGATGAGCAGTTCTTC.